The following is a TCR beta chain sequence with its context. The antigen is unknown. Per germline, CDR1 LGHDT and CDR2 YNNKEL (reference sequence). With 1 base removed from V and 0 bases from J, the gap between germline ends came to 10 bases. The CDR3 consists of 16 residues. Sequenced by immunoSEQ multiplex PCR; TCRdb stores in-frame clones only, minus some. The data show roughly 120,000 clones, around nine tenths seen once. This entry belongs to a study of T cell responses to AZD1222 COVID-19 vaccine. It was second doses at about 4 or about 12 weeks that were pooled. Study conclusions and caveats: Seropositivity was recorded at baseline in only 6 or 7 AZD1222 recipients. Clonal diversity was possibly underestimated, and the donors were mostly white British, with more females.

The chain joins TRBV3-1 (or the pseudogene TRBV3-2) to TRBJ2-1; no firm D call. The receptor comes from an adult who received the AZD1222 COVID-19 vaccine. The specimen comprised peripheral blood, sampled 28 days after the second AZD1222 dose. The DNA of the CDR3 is TGTGCCAGCAGCCAAGTTGCCCAGAGCTCCTACAATGAGCAGTTCTTC. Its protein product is CASSQVAQSSYNEQFF.